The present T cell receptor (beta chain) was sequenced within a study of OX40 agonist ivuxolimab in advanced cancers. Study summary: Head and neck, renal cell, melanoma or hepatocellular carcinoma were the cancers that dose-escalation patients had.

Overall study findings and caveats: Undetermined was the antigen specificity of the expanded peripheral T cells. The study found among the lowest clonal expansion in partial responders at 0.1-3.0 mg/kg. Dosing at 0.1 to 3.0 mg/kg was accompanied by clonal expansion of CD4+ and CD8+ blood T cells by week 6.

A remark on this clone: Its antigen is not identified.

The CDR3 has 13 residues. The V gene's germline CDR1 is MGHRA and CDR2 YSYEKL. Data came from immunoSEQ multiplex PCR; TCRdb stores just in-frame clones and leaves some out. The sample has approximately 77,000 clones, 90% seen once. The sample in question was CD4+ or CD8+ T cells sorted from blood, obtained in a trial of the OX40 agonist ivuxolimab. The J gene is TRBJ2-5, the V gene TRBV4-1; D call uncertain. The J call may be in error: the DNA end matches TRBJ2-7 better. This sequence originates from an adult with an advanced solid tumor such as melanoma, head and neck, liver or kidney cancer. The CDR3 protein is CASSQETDYEQYF. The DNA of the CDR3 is TGCGCCAGCAGCCAAGAAACCGACTACGAGCAGTACTTC.